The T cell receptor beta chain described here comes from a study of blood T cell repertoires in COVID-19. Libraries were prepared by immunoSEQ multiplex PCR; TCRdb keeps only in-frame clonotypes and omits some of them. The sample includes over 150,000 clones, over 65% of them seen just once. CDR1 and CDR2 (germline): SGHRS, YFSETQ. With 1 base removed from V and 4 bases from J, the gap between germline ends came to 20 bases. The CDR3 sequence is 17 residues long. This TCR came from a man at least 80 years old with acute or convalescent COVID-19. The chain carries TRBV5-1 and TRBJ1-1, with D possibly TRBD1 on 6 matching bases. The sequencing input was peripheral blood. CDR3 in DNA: TGCGCCAGCAGCTTGTTTGGGCAGGGGCTAGGGGGCACTGAAGCTTTCTTT. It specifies CASSLFGQGLGGTEAFF.